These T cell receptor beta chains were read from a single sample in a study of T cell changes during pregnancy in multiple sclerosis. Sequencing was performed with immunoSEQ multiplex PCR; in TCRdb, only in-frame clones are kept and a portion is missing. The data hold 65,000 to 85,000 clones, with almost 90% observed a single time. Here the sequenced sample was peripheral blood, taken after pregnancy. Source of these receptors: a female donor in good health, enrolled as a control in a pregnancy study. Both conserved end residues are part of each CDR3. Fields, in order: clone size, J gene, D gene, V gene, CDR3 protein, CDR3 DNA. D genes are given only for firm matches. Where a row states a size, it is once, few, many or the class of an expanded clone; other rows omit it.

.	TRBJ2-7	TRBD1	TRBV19	CASSPSTGAGYEQYF	TGTGCCAGTAGTCCCTCGACAGGGGCCGGTTACGAGCAGTACTTC
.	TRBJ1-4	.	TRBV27	CASRSGGGGEKLFF	TGTGCCAGCCGATCCGGGGGCGGGGGTGAAAAACTGTTTTTT
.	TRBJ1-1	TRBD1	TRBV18	CASSPETGVSGTEAFF	TGTGCCAGCTCACCAGAGACAGGGGTTTCCGGCACTGAAGCTTTCTTT
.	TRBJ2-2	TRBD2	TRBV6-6	CASSSSGGARTGELFF	TGTGCCAGCAGTTCCTCGGGGGGGGCGCGCACCGGGGAGCTGTTTTTT
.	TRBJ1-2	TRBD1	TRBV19	CASTPGQGYGYTF	TGTGCCAGTACCCCGGGACAGGGATATGGCTACACCTTC
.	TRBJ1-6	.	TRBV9	CASSVGSSYNSPLHF	TGTGCCAGCAGCGTTGGCAGTTCCTATAATTCACCCCTCCACTTT
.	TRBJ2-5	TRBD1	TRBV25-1	CASSEYKGDRARETQYF	TGTGCCAGCAGTGAATATAAAGGGGACAGGGCCAGGGAGACCCAGTACTTC
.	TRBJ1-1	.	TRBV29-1	CSPFDRSNTEAFF	TGCAGCCCCTTTGACCGGAGTAACACTGAAGCTTTCTTT
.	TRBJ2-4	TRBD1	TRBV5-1	CASSPRPRGLKNIQYF	TGCGCCAGCAGCCCACGCCCCAGGGGGCTAAAAAACATTCAGTACTTC
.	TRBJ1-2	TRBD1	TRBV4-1	CATLDRAYGYTF	TGCGCCACCTTGGACAGGGCCTATGGCTACACCTTC
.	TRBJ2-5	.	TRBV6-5	CASSYQNPPFGETQYF	TGTGCCAGCAGTTACCAGAACCCCCCCTTTGGAGAGACCCAGTACTTC
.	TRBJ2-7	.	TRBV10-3	CAISAYRESEQYF	TGTGCCATCAGTGCGTACAGGGAGAGCGAGCAGTACTTC
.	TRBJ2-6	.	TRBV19	CASSTTGSGANVLTF	TGTGCCAGTAGCACCACGGGCTCTGGGGCCAACGTCCTGACTTTC
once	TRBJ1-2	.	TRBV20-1	CSAARQLGYTF	TGCAGTGCTGCTCGACAGTTAGGCTACACCTTC
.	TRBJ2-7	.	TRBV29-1	CSVGQKSYEQYF	TGCAGCGTTGGCCAGAAATCCTACGAGCAGTACTTC
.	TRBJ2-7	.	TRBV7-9	CASLSETYEQYF	TGTGCCAGCCTATCGGAGACCTACGAGCAGTACTTC
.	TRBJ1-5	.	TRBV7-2	CASSLEGGRKPQHF	TGTGCCAGCAGCTTAGAGGGGGGGAGAAAGCCCCAGCATTTT
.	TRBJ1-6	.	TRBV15	CATSRDRETVSNRDSPLHF	TGTGCCACCAGCAGAGATCGGGAGACAGTATCAAATCGTGATTCACCCCTCCACTTT
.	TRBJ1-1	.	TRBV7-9	CASSRSRTEAFF	TGTGCCAGCAGCCGATCTAGGACTGAAGCTTTCTTT
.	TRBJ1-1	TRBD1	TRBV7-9	CASSLDRGSSTEAFF	TGTGCCAGCAGCTTAGACAGGGGGTCGAGCACTGAAGCTTTCTTT
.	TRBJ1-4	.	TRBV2	CASNGEGKLFF	TGTGCCAGCAACGGGGAGGGAAAACTGTTTTTT
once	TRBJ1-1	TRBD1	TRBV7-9	CASSGQVGNTEAFF	TGTGCCAGCAGCGGACAGGTAGGGAACACTGAAGCTTTCTTT
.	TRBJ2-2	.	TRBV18	CASSRLETGELFF	TGTGCCAGCTCACGATTAGAAACCGGGGAGCTGTTTTTT
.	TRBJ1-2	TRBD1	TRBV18	CASSPSGQTIEGYTF	TGTGCCAGCTCACCATCGGGACAGACAATAGAGGGCTACACCTTC
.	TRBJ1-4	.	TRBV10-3	CAISESLLEAREKLFF	TGTGCCATCAGTGAGTCTCTTCTGGAGGCCAGGGAAAAACTGTTTTTT
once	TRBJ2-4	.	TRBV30	CAWSNSWAKNIQYF	TGTGCCTGGAGTAACTCTTGGGCCAAAAACATTCAGTACTTC
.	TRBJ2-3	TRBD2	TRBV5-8	CASSLGLAGPGGPDTQYF	TGTGCCAGCAGCTTGGGACTAGCGGGGCCAGGGGGACCAGATACGCAGTATTTT
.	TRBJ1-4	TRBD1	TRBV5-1	CASSAGTGGFEKLFF	TGCGCCAGCAGCGCGGGGACAGGGGGTTTTGAAAAACTGTTTTTT
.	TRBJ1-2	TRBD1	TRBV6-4	CASRQGARGYTF	TGTGCCAGCAGGCAGGGGGCGCGCGGCTACACCTTC
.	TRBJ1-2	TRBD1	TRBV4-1	CASSQDATTGTGLANYGYTF	TGCGCCAGCAGCCAAGACGCAACAACCGGGACAGGTCTAGCTAACTATGGCTACACCTTC
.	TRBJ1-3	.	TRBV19	CASSIQDTGNTIYF	TGTGCCAGTAGTATCCAGGATACTGGAAACACCATATATTTT
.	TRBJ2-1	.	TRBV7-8	CASSLVSFSYNEQFF	TGTGCCAGCAGCTTAGTTTCGTTCTCCTACAATGAGCAGTTCTTC
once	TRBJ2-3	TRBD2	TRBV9	CASSWTSGRARGTDTQYF	TGTGCCAGCAGCTGGACTAGCGGGAGAGCCAGAGGCACAGATACGCAGTATTTT
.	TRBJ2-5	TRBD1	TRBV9	CASSVGTGGLGETQYF	TGTGCCAGCAGCGTAGGGACAGGGGGGCTCGGAGAGACCCAGTACTTC
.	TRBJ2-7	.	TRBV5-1	CASSLAPGLSYEQYF	TGCGCCAGCAGCTTGGCGCCAGGGTTGTCCTACGAGCAGTACTTC
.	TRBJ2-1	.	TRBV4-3	CASSQDIGGINDQFF	TGCGCCAGCAGCCAAGATATCGGGGGTATAAATGATCAGTTCTTC
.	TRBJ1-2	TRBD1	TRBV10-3	CAISDNDTPGQAYGYTF	TGTGCCATCAGTGACAATGATACCCCGGGACAGGCCTATGGCTACACCTTC
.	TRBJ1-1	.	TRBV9	CASSPGHSLEAFF	TGTGCCAGCAGTCCCGGACATTCCCTAGAAGCTTTCTTT
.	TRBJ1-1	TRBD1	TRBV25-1	CASSKDRGNTEAFF	TGTGCCAGCAGTAAAGACAGGGGGAACACTGAAGCTTTCTTT
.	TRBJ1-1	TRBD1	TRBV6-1	CASSDALETGQEAFF	TGTGCCAGCAGTGATGCTTTGGAGACAGGGCAAGAAGCTTTCTTT
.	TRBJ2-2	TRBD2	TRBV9	CASSALTSGGANTGELFF	TGTGCCAGCAGCGCACTGACTAGCGGGGGAGCGAACACCGGGGAGCTGTTTTTT
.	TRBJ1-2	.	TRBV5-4	CASSDSYGYTF	TGTGCCAGCAGCGACTCCTATGGCTACACCTTC
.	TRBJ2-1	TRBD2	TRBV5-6	CASSLGLAASDEQFF	TGTGCCAGCAGCTTAGGACTAGCGGCATCGGATGAGCAGTTCTTC
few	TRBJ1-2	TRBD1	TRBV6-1	CASSEGTGAYGYTF	TGTGCCAGCAGTGAAGGGACAGGGGCCTATGGCTACACCTTC
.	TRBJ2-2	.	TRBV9	CASSVTGNAPGELFF	TGTGCCAGCAGCGTAACCGGGAACGCGCCCGGGGAGCTGTTTTTT
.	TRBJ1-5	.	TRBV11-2	CASSLNRNQPQHF	TGTGCCAGCAGCTTAAATAGAAATCAGCCCCAGCATTTT
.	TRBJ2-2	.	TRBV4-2	CASSQGLGGDRELFF	TGTGCCAGCAGCCAAGGGTTAGGGGGGGACCGGGAGCTGTTTTTT
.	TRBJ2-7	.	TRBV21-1	CASSLRAQGKGIYEQYF	TGTGCCAGCAGCTTAAGGGCACAGGGAAAAGGGATCTACGAGCAGTACTTC